This T cell receptor (beta chain) was sequenced in a study of T-cell memory formation after mild COVID-19. TCRdb re-analysed the 5' RACE reads in MiXCR, keeping a single row per CDR3 protein. The sample contains roughly 550,000 distinct CDR3 sequences, roughly 22% of which appear only once. CDR1 and CDR2 (germline): SGHNT, YYREEE (reference sequence). J gave up 11 bases and V 0 bases, and 4 bases lay outside the gene matches. The length of the CDR3 is 14 residues. V gene TRBV5-4 combines with J gene TRBJ1-6, with 8 bases aligning to TRBD1. Sample: PBMCs or a T cell subset sorted from them (not recorded which). This clonotype originated in an adult woman who had mild COVID-19 (a few samples of this study predate the infection). Cell type and time point are not known. The CDR3 here is CASSLETGDTPLHF. DNA of the CDR3: TGTGCCAGCAGCTTGGAGACAGGGGATACACCCCTCCACTTT.